Sequencing of this T cell receptor beta chain was carried out in a study of blood T cell repertoires in COVID-19. Measured with immunoSEQ multiplex PCR; TCRdb has only the in-frame clones, and not every one. Here the sample spans 350,000 to 450,000 clones, roughly 90% being singletons. Enrollees, about 18 to 100 years old, lived in approximately 25 US areas. The CDR3 spans 17 residues. Germline values: CDR1 WSHSY, CDR2 SAAADI. Trimming took 0 bases from V and 0 from J, leaving 12 bases between them. The rearrangement links TRBV10-2 to TRBJ2-1; D possibly corresponds to TRBD2 (7 bases). The TCR sequence derives from a woman between 40 and 50 years old who had been exposed to COVID-19. The sample comprised PBMCs or T cells enriched from blood (not recorded which). CDR3 coding DNA: TGCGCCAGCAGTGAGTCGGGCGGGGGCAGCTCCTACAATGAGCAGTTCTTC. Translation: CASSESGGGSSYNEQFF.